Sequencing of this T cell receptor beta chain was carried out in a study of regulatory T cells in long-lasting Graves disease. Findings and limits, study-wide: Newly diagnosed disease favored TRBV20-1 and TRBJ2-1 over persistent disease. Those with persistent disease had in common more public clonotypes (around 2,500) than new patients (around 910).

The time point denotes: newly diagnosed GD, antithyroid drugs for less than 3 months. PBMCs provided the RNA from which the TCR library was made. The collection involved drawing around 10 milliliters of peripheral blood into EDTA tubes. HTBI primers from iRepertoire and Arm-PCR of CDR3 regions yielded the TCR beta libraries. TCRdb re-derived calls from the multiplex PCR reads in MiXCR, one entry per CDR3 protein. The table records around 250,000 distinct CDR3 sequences, around 18% of them present only once. This CDR3 is 15 amino acids long. Trimming at V came to 2 bases and at J to 0 bases, leaving 4 bases not matched to a gene. Germline lookup yields CDR1 MRHNA and CDR2 SNTAGT. This clonotype was detected only a few times. Its specificity is unknown. The sample was also reused in another study, on T cells in Graves' hyperthyroidism and ophthalmopathy. From that paper: The model's output predicted ophthalmopathy at a median of about 6.5 months prior to onset.

Specimen: peripheral blood mononuclear cells (PBMCs), collected at new diagnosis, from a patient treated with antithyroid drugs. This clonotype was sampled from a woman between 25 and 40 years old with Graves disease. The chain combines TRBV6-4 with TRBJ2-7; 7 bases align to TRBD2. The CDR3 loop is CASSDQSGASYEQYF. The CDR3 nucleotides read TGTGCCAGCAGTGACCAGAGCGGGGCCTCCTACGAGCAGTACTTC.